Presented here are 25 T cell receptor beta chains from one specimen sequenced in a study of T cell responses to AZD1222 COVID-19 vaccine. The assay was immunoSEQ multiplex PCR, and TCRdb's table has in-frame clones only and misses some. The sample consists of around 140,000 clones, around nine tenths of them appearing once. The sequencing here drew on peripheral blood, taken on day 0 of AZD1222 vaccination. Receptors were obtained from an adult in good health.

The rearrangement links TRBV2 to TRBJ2-1; the match to TRBD2 covers 8 bases. CDR3 length: 15 amino acids. V was clipped by 3 bases and J by 0 bases; unmatched bases: 1. Germline V gene data show CDR1 as SNHLY and CDR2 as FYNNEI. CDR3 nucleotide sequence: TGTGCCAGCAGTGACGGACTAGCCTCCTACAATGAGCAGTTCTTC. It specifies CASSDGLASYNEQFF. The full variable domain, its missing parts supplied by reference TRBV2 and TRBJ2-1, is EPEVTQTPSHQVTQMGQEVILRCVPISNHLYFYWYRQILGQKVEFLVSFYNNEISEKSEIFDDQFSVERPDGSNFTLKIRSTKLEDSAMYFCASSDGLASYNEQFFGPGTRLTVL.

This rearrangement joins TRBV10-3 to TRBJ1-5; 9 nucleotides match TRBD1. The CDR3 contains 13 residues. The V gene end was trimmed by 2 bases and the J gene end by 9 bases; junction bases not matched to a gene: 2. CDR1 ENHRY and CDR2 SYGVKD come from the germline V gene. CDR3 region: CAISEGQGSPQHF. CDR3 nucleotides: TGTGCCATCAGTGAGGGACAGGGGTCGCCCCAGCATTTT.

This sequence joins TRBV4-3 and TRBJ2-1; D may be TRBD1 (5 bases). Germline CDR1 reads LGHNA; CDR2 reads YSLEER. This CDR3 spans 15 amino acids. Trimming left V 0 bases short and J 1 base short, with 7 bases between. The CDR3 DNA reads TGCGCCAGCAGCCAAGATGGGGCATCCTACAATGAGCAGTTCTTC. Protein sequence: CASSQDGASYNEQFF.

This chain uses TRBV4-1 with TRBJ1-2, with D possibly TRBD1 on 5 matching bases. With 5 bases removed from V and 2 bases from J, the gap between germline ends came to 12 bases. In germline, CDR1 is MGHRA, CDR2 YSYEKL. There are 14 residues in the CDR3. The CDR3 sequence is CASSSNEGNYGYTF. The CDR3 coding sequence is TGCGCCAGCAGCTCTAACGAGGGGAACTATGGCTACACCTTC.

The rearrangement uses TRBV28 and TRBJ2-5; D might be TRBD2 (5 bases). The V end was cut by 8 bases, the J end by 3 bases, with 22 bases between. Looked up from germline, CDR1 is MDHEN and CDR2 is SYDVKM. This CDR3 contains 16 residues. Here the CDR3 reads CASRLGLGVREETQYF. The DNA of the CDR3 is TGTGCCAGCCGCTTAGGCCTCGGGGTGCGGGAAGAGACCCAGTACTTC. The full variable domain, completed using reference TRBV28 and TRBJ2-5, is DVKVTQSSRYLVKRTGEKVFLECVQDMDHENMFWYRQDPGLGLRLIYFSYDVKMKEKGDIPEGYSVSREKKERFSLILESASTNQTSMYLCASRLGLGVREETQYFGPGTRLLVL.

In this sample, this clone turned up once. The chain couples TRBV21-1 to TRBJ1-2. TRBV21-1 has pseudogene status. The CDR3 runs 14 residues. CDR3 DNA: TGTGCCAGCAGCAAAGATCGGGGGCGGTATGGCTACACCTTC. It codes for CASSKDRGRYGYTF.

This CDR3 is CASSLAPLRLETQYF. CDR3 coding DNA: TGTGCCAGCAGCTTGGCACCACTCCGATTGGAGACCCAGTACTTC. The chain uses TRBV5-6 and TRBJ2-5; D remains ambiguous. The CDR3 has 15 amino acids. Germline values: CDR1 SGHDT, CDR2 YYEEEE. With 0 bases removed from V and 5 bases from J, the gap between germline ends came to 14 bases.

This chain joins TRBV2 and TRBJ2-5; TRBD2 matches 13 bases. V lost 3 bases to trimming and J lost 2 bases; unmatched junction nucleotides: 3. CDR1 is SNHLY and CDR2 is FYNNEI in the germline V gene. The CDR3 loop spans 16 amino acids. CDR3 DNA sequence: TGTGCCAGCAGTGAGCGGACTAGCGGGGGACAAGAGACCCAGTACTTC. This codes for CASSERTSGGQETQYF.

The rearrangement links TRBV9 to TRBJ2-5; possible D gene TRBD1, 6 bases. The CDR3 is 15 residues long. Between the trimmed V and J ends, which lost 3 bases and 6 bases, there was a span of 18 bases. Germline CDR1 reads SGDLS; CDR2 reads YYNGEE. CDR3 in DNA: TGTGCCAGCAGCGAGAACACAGGGACGGTGCAGACCCAGTACTTC. Translation gives CASSENTGTVQTQYF.

The chain recombines TRBV7-9 with TRBJ1-4; the D gene is possibly TRBD1 (6 bases). V lost 4 bases to trimming and J lost 7 bases, with 16 bases between them. CDR3 size: 15 residues. Germline V gene lookup returns CDR1 SEHNR and CDR2 FQNEAQ (reference sequence). In DNA form, the CDR3 reads TGTGCCAGCAGCTCGATCAGGGGCGCCACTGAAAAACTGTTTTTT. Translation: CASSSIRGATEKLFF.

The J gene is TRBJ2-5, the V gene TRBV15; tentative D call: TRBD2 (5 bases). Germline V gives CDR1 LNHNV, CDR2 YYDKDF (reference sequence). Between the trimmed V and J ends, which lost 2 bases and 1 base, there was a span of 8 bases. The CDR3 runs 14 residues. DNA of the CDR3: TGTGCCACCAGCAGAAGAGGGTCCCAAGAGACCCAGTACTTC. Protein: CATSRRGSQETQYF.

The J gene is TRBJ1-1, the V gene TRBV5-1; TRBD1 matches 9 bases. The CDR3 has 14 residues. Germline V lookup: CDR1 SGHRS, CDR2 YFSETQ. The J segment lost 5 bases and the V segment lost 3 bases, leaving 5 bases of the junction unmatched. The CDR3 here is CASSSNRGRTEAFF. CDR3 DNA sequence: TGCGCCAGCAGCTCTAACAGGGGGCGTACTGAAGCTTTCTTT.

CDR3 sequence reads: CASSAPRGDTYNSPLHF. Written as DNA, the CDR3 is TGTGCCAGCAGCGCGCCCCGGGGTGATACCTATAATTCACCCCTCCACTTT. This chain links TRBV9 with TRBJ1-6; D uncertain. The CDR3 contains 17 residues. Trimming took off 3 bases at V and 2 bases at J, with 15 bases between the two ends. From germline, CDR1 is SGDLS and CDR2 YYNGEE.

The genes are TRBV9 and TRBJ1-3; maybe TRBD1 (5 bases). V was shortened by 1 base and J by 3 bases, with 8 bases between the two germline ends. The CDR3 loop spans 14 amino acids. Per the germline V gene, CDR1 is SGDLS and CDR2 is YYNGEE. The CDR3 here is CASSVTGNGNTIYF. CDR3 nucleotides: TGTGCCAGCAGCGTAACAGGCAATGGAAACACCATATATTTT.

V and J are TRBV28 and TRBJ1-3; 7 bases are a match to TRBD1. This CDR3 is 14 amino acids long. Trimming at V came to 6 bases and at J to 15 bases, leaving 17 bases not matched to a gene. CDR1 MDHEN and CDR2 SYDVKM come from the germline V gene. This CDR3 reads CASSPFSPSDRAYF. In DNA form, the CDR3 reads TGTGCCAGCAGCCCTTTCTCCCCGAGCGACAGGGCATATTTT.

This chain uses TRBV7-2 with TRBJ2-1; D is undetermined. Germline V CDR1 and CDR2: SGHTA, FQGNSA. V was cut by 5 bases and J by 2 bases, with 19 bases left in between. This CDR3 is 17 amino acids long. The CDR3 loop reads CASSPQETLTTYNEQFF. The CDR3 DNA reads TGTGCCAGCAGCCCCCAGGAGACGCTTACCACCTACAATGAGCAGTTCTTC.

Only one count was recorded for this clone. The chain joins TRBV4-2 to TRBJ1-4; D gene unclear. This CDR3 is built from 15 residues. V gave up 4 bases and J gave up 6 bases, with 15 bases separating them. From germline, CDR1 is LGHNA and CDR2 YNFKEQ. CDR3 in amino acids: CASSPPVGMDEKLFF. Here the CDR3 DNA reads TGTGCCAGCAGCCCACCGGTAGGGATGGATGAAAAACTGTTTTTT.

The gene calls are TRBV5-6 and TRBJ1-1, with D tentatively TRBD1 (5 bases). This CDR3 has 13 residues. Germline lookup yields CDR1 SGHDT and CDR2 YYEEEE. V gave up 2 bases and J gave up 4 bases, with 9 bases separating them. The CDR3: CASSFIGGTEAFF. The CDR3 DNA sequence: TGTGCCAGCAGCTTTATTGGGGGCACTGAAGCTTTCTTT.

The J gene is TRBJ2-3, the V gene TRBV14; 8 nucleotides align to TRBD1. Per the germline V gene, CDR1 is SGHDN and CDR2 is FVKESK. V trimming: 3 bases; J trimming: 0 bases; junction bases outside the gene matches: 2. CDR3 size: 15 residues. In DNA, the CDR3 is TGTGCCAGCAGCCACAGGGGGCCGAGCACAGATACGCAGTATTTT. Translation: CASSHRGPSTDTQYF.

Only one count was recorded for this clone. J is TRBJ1-2 and V is TRBV28; D is possibly TRBD1 (5 bases). The germline CDR1 and CDR2 sequences are MDHEN and SYDVKM. The CDR3 runs 15 residues. Trimming removed 2 bases from V and 4 bases from J, with 14 bases in between. The DNA of the CDR3 is TGTGCCAGCAGTTTAAGTGGCAGGGTGTCCTATGGCTACACCTTC. It codes for CASSLSGRVSYGYTF.

J is TRBJ2-1 and V is TRBV7-9, with TRBD2 identical over 12 bases. CDR1 is SEHNR, CDR2 FQNEAQ, per germline (reference sequence). This CDR3 has 16 amino acids. Trimming took 1 base from V and 5 from J; bases not matched to a gene: 3. CDR3 coding DNA: TGTGCCAGCAGCTTAGGGACTAGCGGGGCCGACAATGAGCAGTTCTTC. It encodes CASSLGTSGADNEQFF.

The V and J genes are TRBV7-2 and TRBJ1-2, with 8 bases lining up with TRBD1. The CDR3 is made up of 14 amino acids. Germline assignment: CDR1 SGHTA and CDR2 FQGNSA. V shed 3 bases and J 7 bases; nucleotides not matched to a gene: 7. CDR3 in amino acids: CASSFGQGNLGYTF. The CDR3 DNA follows: TGTGCCAGCAGCTTTGGACAGGGAAATCTTGGCTACACCTTC.

The chain joins TRBV29-1 to TRBJ2-5; 7 bases are shared with TRBD2. Looked up from germline, CDR1 is SQVTM and CDR2 is ANQGSEA. Trimming took 4 bases from V and 2 from J; bases not matched to a gene: 4. This CDR3 comprises 13 residues. DNA of the CDR3: TGCAGCGTTGGGGAGGGCAGACAAGAGACCCAGTACTTC. Protein product: CSVGEGRQETQYF.

The V call is TRBV11-3, the J call TRBJ2-7, with 8 bases matching TRBD2. J was trimmed by 1 base and V by 2 bases; bases with no gene match: 4. This CDR3 is built from 15 residues. CDR1 and CDR2 (germline): SGHNT, YENEEA. The DNA for the CDR3 is TGTGCCAGCAGCTTACGGGGGGGCCCTTCCTACGAGCAGTACTTC. Encoded protein: CASSLRGGPSYEQYF.

The genes are TRBV28 and TRBJ1-6; no clear D gene. Per the germline V gene, CDR1 is MDHEN and CDR2 is SYDVKM. The CDR3 runs 11 residues. V lost 3 bases to trimming and J lost 10 bases, with 4 bases between them. The CDR3 sequence is CASSFDSPLHF. The CDR3 DNA is TGTGCCAGCAGTTTTGACTCACCCCTCCACTTT.